This T cell receptor beta chain was retrieved from a study of post-analysis software for immune sequencing data. Study in general: Some patients lacked subtype; others had relapsing-remitting, secondary progressive or progressive-relapsing disease. Whole-study results and caveats: Batch-matched samples strongly co-clustered by F measure. For normalized Chao1 diversity, multiple sclerosis patients scored significantly lower than controls did. Controls showed lower frequencies than patients for 4 or 5 TRBV segments, and TRBV5-6, TRBV5-1 and TRBV20-1 were among these.

With regard to this clonotype: The antigen remains unidentified.

Trimming shortened V by 6 bases and J by 1 base, and 12 bases separated the two germline ends. The V gene's germline CDR1 is LNHNV and CDR2 YYDKDF (reference sequence). The CDR3 spans 14 residues. Every TCR beta cDNA library bore unique molecular identifiers. When about 0.9 to 10 million T cells were used, they gave a few hundred thousand cDNA molecules. TCRdb re-called the PCR reads through MiXCR, storing one row per CDR3 protein. Found here are 650,000 to 850,000 distinct CDR3 sequences, around 45% of them singletons; the top ten hold 4.9%. Sequencing was done on a sample of blood. The chain is built from TRBV15 and TRBJ1-1; D is unresolved. The receptor comes from a girl under 18 with multiple sclerosis. CDR3 DNA sequence: TGTGCCACCAGGGGCACTAGTTGGAACACTGAAGCTTTCTTT. It specifies CATRGTSWNTEAFF.